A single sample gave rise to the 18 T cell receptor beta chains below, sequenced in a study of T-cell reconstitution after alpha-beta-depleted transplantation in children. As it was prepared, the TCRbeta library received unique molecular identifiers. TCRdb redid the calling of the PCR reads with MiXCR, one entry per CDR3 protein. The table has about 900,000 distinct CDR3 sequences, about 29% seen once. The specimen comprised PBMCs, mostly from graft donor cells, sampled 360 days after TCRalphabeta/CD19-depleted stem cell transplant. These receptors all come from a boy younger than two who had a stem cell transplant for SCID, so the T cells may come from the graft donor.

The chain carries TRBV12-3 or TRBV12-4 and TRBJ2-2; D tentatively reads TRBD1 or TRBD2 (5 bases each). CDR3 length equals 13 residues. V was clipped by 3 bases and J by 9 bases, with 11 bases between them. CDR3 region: CASSFQGPRELFF. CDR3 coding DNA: TGTGCCAGCAGTTTTCAGGGACCCAGGGAGCTGTTTTTT.

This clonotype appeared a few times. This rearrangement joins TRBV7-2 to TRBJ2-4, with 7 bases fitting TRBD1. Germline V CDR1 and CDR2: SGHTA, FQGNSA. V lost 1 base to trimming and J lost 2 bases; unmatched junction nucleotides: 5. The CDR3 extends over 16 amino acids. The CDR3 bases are TGTGCCAGCAGCTTAGAGGGACAGATATCCAAAAACATTCAGTACTTC. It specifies CASSLEGQISKNIQYF.

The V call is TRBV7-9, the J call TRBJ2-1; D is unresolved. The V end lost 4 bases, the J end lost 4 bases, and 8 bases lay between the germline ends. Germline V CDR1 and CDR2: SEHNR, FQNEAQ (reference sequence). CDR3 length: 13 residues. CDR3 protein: CASSSAQYNEQFF. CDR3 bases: TGTGCCAGCAGCTCTGCACAGTACAATGAGCAGTTCTTC.

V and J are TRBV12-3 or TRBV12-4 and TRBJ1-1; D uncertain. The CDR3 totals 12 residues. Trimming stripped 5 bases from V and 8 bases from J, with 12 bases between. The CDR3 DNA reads TGTGCCAGCAGTCCCACCGTGCGAGAAGCTTTCTTT. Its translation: CASSPTVREAFF.

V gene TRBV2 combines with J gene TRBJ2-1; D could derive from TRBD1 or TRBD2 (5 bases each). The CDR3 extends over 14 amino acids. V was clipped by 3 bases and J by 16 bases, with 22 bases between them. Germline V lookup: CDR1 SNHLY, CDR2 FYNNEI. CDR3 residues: CASSEREGSKVEFF. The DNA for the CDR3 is TGTGCCAGCAGTGAGCGCGAGGGGAGCAAAGTGGAATTCTTC. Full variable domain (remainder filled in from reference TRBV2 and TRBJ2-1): EPEVTQTPSHQVTQMGQEVILRCVPISNHLYFYWYRQILGQKVEFLVSFYNNEISEKSEIFDDQFSVERPDGSNFTLKIRSTKLEDSAMYFCASSEREGSKVEFFGPGTRLTVL.

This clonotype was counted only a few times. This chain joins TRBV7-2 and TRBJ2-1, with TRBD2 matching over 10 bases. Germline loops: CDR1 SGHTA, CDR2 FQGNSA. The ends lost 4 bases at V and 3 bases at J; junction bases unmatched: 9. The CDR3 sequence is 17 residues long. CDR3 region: CASSWGGLAADYNEQFF. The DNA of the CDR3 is TGTGCCAGCAGCTGGGGCGGACTAGCGGCGGACTACAATGAGCAGTTCTTC.

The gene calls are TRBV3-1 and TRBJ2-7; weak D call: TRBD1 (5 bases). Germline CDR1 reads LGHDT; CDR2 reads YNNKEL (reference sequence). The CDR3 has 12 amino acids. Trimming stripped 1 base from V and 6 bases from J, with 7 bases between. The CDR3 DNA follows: TGTGCCAGCAGCCAAGTTAGGGGCGAGCAGTACTTC. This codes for CASSQVRGEQYF.

CDR3 region: CASSQGIFKRGGHEQFF. The CDR3 DNA reads as TGCGCCAGCAGCCAAGGAATTTTCAAGCGGGGGGGCCATGAGCAGTTCTTC. The chain uses TRBV5-1 and TRBJ2-1; 10 positions agree with TRBD2. Unmatched junction bases numbered 15, after V lost 4 bases and J lost 8 bases. Germline V lookup: CDR1 SGHRS, CDR2 YFSETQ. This CDR3 has 17 residues.

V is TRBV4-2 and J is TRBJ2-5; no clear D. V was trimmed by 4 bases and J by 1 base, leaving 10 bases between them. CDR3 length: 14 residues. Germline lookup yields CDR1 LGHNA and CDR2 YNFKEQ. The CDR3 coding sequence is TGTGCCAGCAGCCCCTCACGGGTCCAAGAGACCCAGTACTTC. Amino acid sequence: CASSPSRVQETQYF.

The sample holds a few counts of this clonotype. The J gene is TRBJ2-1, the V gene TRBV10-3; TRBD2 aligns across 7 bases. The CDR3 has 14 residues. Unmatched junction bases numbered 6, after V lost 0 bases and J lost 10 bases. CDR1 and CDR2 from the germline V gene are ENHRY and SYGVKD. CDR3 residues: CAISESIRGVEQFF. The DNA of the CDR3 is TGTGCCATCAGTGAGTCGATTCGGGGGGTCGAGCAGTTCTTC.

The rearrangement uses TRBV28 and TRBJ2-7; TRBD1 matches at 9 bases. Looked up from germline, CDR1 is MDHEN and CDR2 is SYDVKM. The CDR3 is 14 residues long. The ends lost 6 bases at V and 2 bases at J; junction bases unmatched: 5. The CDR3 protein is CASRFGTGPYEQYF. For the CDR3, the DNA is TGTGCCAGCAGGTTCGGGACAGGGCCCTACGAGCAGTACTTC.

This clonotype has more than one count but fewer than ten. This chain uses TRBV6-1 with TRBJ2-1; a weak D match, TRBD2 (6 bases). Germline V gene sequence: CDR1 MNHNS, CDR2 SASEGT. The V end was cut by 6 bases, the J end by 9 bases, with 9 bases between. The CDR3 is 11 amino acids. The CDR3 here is CASSREVEQFF. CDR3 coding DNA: TGTGCCAGCAGCAGGGAGGTTGAGCAGTTCTTC.

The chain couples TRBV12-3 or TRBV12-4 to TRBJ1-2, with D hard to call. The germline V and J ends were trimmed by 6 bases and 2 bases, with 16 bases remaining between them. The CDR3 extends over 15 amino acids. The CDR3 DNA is TGTGCCAGCAGAGCAAATTTGGTGGCAAACTATGGCTACACCTTC. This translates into CASRANLVANYGYTF.

CDR3 bases: TGCAGTGCCGCGCAGGGGGCGGGTGGCCAAGAGACCCAGTACTTC. It specifies CSAAQGAGGQETQYF. V is TRBV20-1 and J is TRBJ2-5; the match to TRBD1 covers 8 bases. This CDR3 comprises 15 residues. CDR1 DFQATT and CDR2 SNEGSKA come from the germline V gene (reference sequence). J lost 1 base, V lost 6 bases, and 10 bases had no gene match.

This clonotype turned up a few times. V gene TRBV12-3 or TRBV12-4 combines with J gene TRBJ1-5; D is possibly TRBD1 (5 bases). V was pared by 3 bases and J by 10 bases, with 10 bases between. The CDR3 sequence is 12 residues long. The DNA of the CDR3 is TGTGCCAGCAGTTTCGAGCAGGGACCCCAGCATTTT. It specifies CASSFEQGPQHF.

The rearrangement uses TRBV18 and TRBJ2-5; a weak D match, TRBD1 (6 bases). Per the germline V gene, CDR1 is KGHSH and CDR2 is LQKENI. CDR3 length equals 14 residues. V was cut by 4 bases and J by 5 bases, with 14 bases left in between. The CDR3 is CASSQGRGAETQYF. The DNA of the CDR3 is TGTGCCAGCTCACAGGGCAGGGGTGCGGAGACCCAGTACTTC. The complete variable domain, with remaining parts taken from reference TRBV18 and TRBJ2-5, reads NAGVMQNPRHLVRRRGQEARLRCSPMKGHSHVYWYRQLPEEGLKFMVYLQKENIIDESGMPKERFSAEFPKEGPSILRIQQVVRGDSAAYFCASSQGRGAETQYFGPGTRLLVL.

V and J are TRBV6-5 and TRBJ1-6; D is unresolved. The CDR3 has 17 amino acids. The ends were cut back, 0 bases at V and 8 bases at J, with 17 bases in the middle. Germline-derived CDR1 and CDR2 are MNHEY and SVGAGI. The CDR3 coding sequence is TGTGCCAGCAGTTACTCGAGGCAGAGACGTCCGGATTCACCCCTCCACTTT. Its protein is CASSYSRQRRPDSPLHF.

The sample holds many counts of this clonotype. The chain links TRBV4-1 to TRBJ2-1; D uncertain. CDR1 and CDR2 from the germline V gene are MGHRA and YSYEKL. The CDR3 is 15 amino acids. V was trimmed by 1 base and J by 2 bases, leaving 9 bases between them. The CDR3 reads CASSQVTPAYNEQFF. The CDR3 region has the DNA TGCGCCAGCAGCCAAGTGACACCTGCCTACAATGAGCAGTTCTTC.